This passage covers 22 T cell receptor beta chains from one sample sequenced in a study of blood T cell repertoires in COVID-19. The protocol was immunoSEQ multiplex PCR, while the TCRdb copy is restricted to in-frame clones and leaves out a portion. The table shows roughly 52,000 clones, with 88% occurring only once. The sample comprised peripheral blood. Source of these receptors: a man aged 55 to 69 with active COVID-19.

The chain links TRBV11-2 to TRBJ2-7; D perhaps matches TRBD2 (6 bases). The germline gives CDR1 SGHAT, CDR2 FQNNGV. The CDR3 spans 15 residues. V gave up 6 bases and J gave up 0 bases, with 15 bases separating them. The DNA for the CDR3 is TGTGCCAGCAGGGCGGAGGGCATAAGCTCCTACGAGCAGTACTTC. This gives the protein CASRAEGISSYEQYF.

V is TRBV10-2 and J is TRBJ2-7; TRBD1 might be the D (6 bases). The CDR3 has 14 residues. V lost 2 bases and J 3 bases, leaving 11 bases between the germline ends. Germline loops: CDR1 WSHSY, CDR2 SAAADI. The CDR3, as DNA: TGCGCCAGCAGTGAGGACCAGGGGTTCTACGAGCAGTACTTC. The encoded protein is CASSEDQGFYEQYF.

The V and J genes are TRBV4-1 and TRBJ2-1; 10 bases are a match to TRBD1. This CDR3 spans 19 amino acids. From germline, CDR1 is MGHRA and CDR2 YSYEKL. V shed 0 bases and J 1 base; nucleotides not matched to a gene: 9. This CDR3 is CASSQDAMGQGISYNEQFF. CDR3 sequence (DNA): TGCGCCAGCAGCCAAGACGCGATGGGACAGGGGATTTCCTACAATGAGCAGTTCTTC.

The rearrangement links TRBV9 to TRBJ2-5; 10 bases match TRBD2. V shed 0 bases and J 1 base; nucleotides not matched to a gene: 3. In germline, CDR1 is SGDLS, CDR2 YYNGEE. The CDR3 loop spans 16 amino acids. The CDR3, as DNA: TGTGCCAGCAGCGTAGAGGCTAGCGGGGGCCAAGAGACCCAGTACTTC. Its translation: CASSVEASGGQETQYF.

This chain connects TRBV10-1 to TRBJ2-1; no clear D gene. The germline V gene has CDR1 WNHNN and CDR2 SYGVQD (reference sequence). The CDR3 sequence is 14 residues long. Trimming removed 4 bases at V and 0 bases at J, with 7 bases between. CDR3 DNA sequence: TGCGCCAGCAGTGGAACGGGCTCCTACAATGAGCAGTTCTTC. This encodes CASSGTGSYNEQFF.

The V and J genes are TRBV5-1 and TRBJ2-1, with 9 bases fitting TRBD2. Germline-derived CDR1 and CDR2 are SGHRS and YFSETQ. This CDR3 contains 15 residues. The V segment lost 1 base and the J segment 5 bases; nucleotides outside the gene matches: 4. The CDR3 region has the DNA TGCGCCAGCAGCTTGAATGCGGGAGGGAACAATGAGCAGTTCTTC. Protein sequence: CASSLNAGGNNEQFF. Based on the CDR3 plus reference TRBV5-1 and TRBJ2-1, the full variable domain is KAGVTQTPRYLIKTRGQQVTLSCSPISGHRSVSWYQQTPGQGLQFLFEYFSETQRNKGNFPGRFSGRQFSNSRSEMNVSTLELGDSALYLCASSLNAGGNNEQFFGPGTRLTVL.

This clone showed up just once. The chain is built from TRBV7-8 and TRBJ2-7; D might be TRBD1 (6 bases). CDR1 is SGHVS, CDR2 FQNEAQ, per germline. There are 12 residues in the CDR3. With 0 bases removed from V and 7 bases from J, the gap between germline ends came to 7 bases. The CDR3 DNA is TGTGCCAGCAGCTTAGCGGGACAAGAGCAGTACTTC. Protein sequence: CASSLAGQEQYF. The full variable domain, rest sourced from reference TRBV7-8 and TRBJ2-7, is GAGVSQSPRYKVAKRGQDVALRCDPISGHVSLFWYQQALGQGPEFLTYFQNEAQLDKSGLPSDRFFAERPEGSVSTLKIQRTQQEDSAVYLCASSLAGQEQYFGPGTRLTVT.

V is TRBV5-1 and J is TRBJ2-3, with 8 bases matching TRBD2. The germline CDR1 and CDR2 sequences are SGHRS and YFSETQ. V was pared by 0 bases and J by 4 bases, with 16 bases of the junction left unmatched. The CDR3 runs 19 residues. The CDR3 is CASSLGLAGPEGYADTQYF. The CDR3, as DNA: TGCGCCAGCAGCTTGGGGCTAGCGGGCCCGGAAGGGTACGCAGATACGCAGTATTTT.

As to this clone: This same CDR3 is encoded by further DNA sequences in the sample. The chain couples TRBV5-4 to TRBJ1-2, with D possibly matching TRBD1 (6 bases). This CDR3 has 15 residues. Deletions cut 0 bases from V and 3 bases from J, with 12 bases between. The germline gives CDR1 SGHNT, CDR2 YYREEE (reference sequence). The CDR3 nucleotides are TGTGCCAGCAGCTTGGGAACAGGGAACGACTATGGCTACACCTTC. This encodes CASSLGTGNDYGYTF.

This chain joins TRBV7-3 and TRBJ1-6, with 8 bases fitting TRBD1. The CDR3 totals 15 residues. Looked up from germline, CDR1 is SGHTA and CDR2 is FQGTGA. V lost 4 bases, J lost 9 bases, and 8 bases stayed unmatched. The CDR3 DNA reads as TGTGCCAGCAGCTCCGGAGGACAGGGAAGTTCACCCCTCCACTTT. The encoded protein is CASSSGGQGSSPLHF.

The V and J genes are TRBV10-3 and TRBJ2-3; 7 nucleotides match TRBD2. Germline V lookup: CDR1 ENHRY, CDR2 SYGVKD. The length of the CDR3 is 13 residues. Unmatched junction bases numbered 7, after V lost 8 bases and J lost 5 bases. CDR3 in amino acids: CAISAGVRDTQYF. The CDR3 DNA reads as TGTGCCATCTCGGCGGGAGTAAGAGATACGCAGTATTTT.

The chain uses TRBV27 and TRBJ1-1; D unresolved. This CDR3 region has 13 residues. Trimming took off 4 bases at V and 5 bases at J, with 11 bases between the two ends. Germline CDR1 MNHEY, CDR2 SMNVEV (reference sequence). CDR3 sequence (DNA): TGTGCCAGCAGTTACGGGGTCGGGACTGAAGCTTTCTTT. Translating gives CASSYGVGTEAFF.

There are a few counts of this clone. This chain connects TRBV7-8 to TRBJ2-5; 7 nucleotides align to TRBD1. The germline V gene encodes CDR1 SGHVS and CDR2 FQNEAQ. The CDR3 runs to 15 residues. With 5 bases clipped from V and 5 bases from J, the junction kept 11 bases outside the gene matches. CDR3 protein: CASSLSSGTVETQYF. The CDR3 DNA follows: TGTGCCAGCAGCCTCTCCTCCGGGACAGTGGAGACCCAGTACTTC.

The chain couples TRBV6-4 to TRBJ2-3, with 7 bases aligning to TRBD1. The germline V gene encodes CDR1 MRHNA and CDR2 SNTAGT. J gave up 5 bases and V 2 bases, and 10 bases lay outside the gene matches. The CDR3 spans 16 residues. CDR3 sequence (DNA): TGTGCCAGCAGTGACCGTGGCAGGGGGTCAGAAGATACGCAGTATTTT. As protein: CASSDRGRGSEDTQYF.

This chain links TRBV6-5 with TRBJ1-5; 8 positions match TRBD1. The CDR3 contains 13 residues. Per germline, CDR1 MNHEY and CDR2 SVGAGI. The ends lost 6 bases at V and 5 bases at J; junction bases unmatched: 3. CDR3 sequence reads: CASRIQGDQPQHF. The CDR3 bases are TGTGCCAGCAGGATACAGGGGGATCAGCCCCAGCATTTT.

This chain joins TRBV2 and TRBJ1-2; D possibly corresponds to TRBD1 (6 bases). The germline gives CDR1 SNHLY, CDR2 FYNNEI. V gave up 4 bases and J gave up 6 bases, with 12 bases separating them. This CDR3 has 13 amino acids. The CDR3: CASSARGGDGYTF. The CDR3 DNA follows: TGTGCCAGCAGTGCTCGAGGGGGAGATGGCTACACCTTC.

The V gene is TRBV6-1, the J gene TRBJ1-3, with D perhaps matching TRBD1 (5 bases). The CDR3 totals 13 residues. V shed 2 bases and J shed 7 bases, with 9 bases lying between them. Germline CDR1 and CDR2: MNHNS and SASEGT. The CDR3 protein is CASSERGRNTIYF. The CDR3 DNA sequence: TGTGCCAGCAGTGAACGGGGGAGGAACACCATATATTTT.

This chain joins TRBV12-5 and TRBJ2-7; TRBD2 matches 10 bases. The CDR3 is made up of 13 amino acids. Germline loops: CDR1 LGHNT, CDR2 FRNRAP. Trimming removed 6 bases from V and 6 bases from J; junction bases left unmatched: 5. The CDR3 loop is CASGPSGSGEQYF. CDR3 bases: TGTGCTAGTGGACCTAGCGGGAGCGGCGAGCAGTACTTC.

This clone came up once. V is TRBV10-3 and J is TRBJ2-2; 7 bases map to TRBD1. Per the germline V gene, CDR1 is ENHRY and CDR2 is SYGVKD. This CDR3 comprises 14 residues. After removal of 10 bases from V and 4 bases from J, the junction contained 9 bases not matched to a gene. The CDR3 DNA is TGTGCCACGAGGGGACAGATACTCACCGGGGAGCTGTTTTTT. It codes for CATRGQILTGELFF.

The V gene is TRBV24-1, the J gene TRBJ2-1; TRBD2 matches at 7 bases. CDR1 and CDR2 (germline): KGHDR, SFDVKD. After removal of 4 bases from V and 8 bases from J, the junction contained 7 bases not matched to a gene. There are 14 residues in the CDR3. For the CDR3, the DNA is TGTGCCACCAGTGACCCACTAGCGCGGGATGAGCAGTTCTTC. As protein: CATSDPLARDEQFF.

V and J are TRBV7-3 and TRBJ2-2; TRBD2 aligns across 13 bases. CDR3 length equals 19 residues. V shed 1 base, J shed 3 bases, and the junction held 8 bases outside the gene matches. Germline V gene lookup returns CDR1 SGHTA and CDR2 FQGTGA. As DNA, the CDR3 is TGTGCCAGCAGCTTAATCCCCGGACTAGCGGGAGACGACACCGGGGAGCTGTTTTTT. Its protein is CASSLIPGLAGDDTGELFF.

The chain carries TRBV19 and TRBJ1-1; D gene ambiguous. The CDR3 is 13 amino acids. V lost 6 bases and J lost 3, with 11 bases in between. The germline V gene has CDR1 LNHDA and CDR2 SQIVND (reference sequence). The CDR3 region is CASSQRRDTEAFF. The CDR3 DNA reads as TGTGCCAGTAGCCAAAGACGGGACACTGAAGCTTTCTTT.